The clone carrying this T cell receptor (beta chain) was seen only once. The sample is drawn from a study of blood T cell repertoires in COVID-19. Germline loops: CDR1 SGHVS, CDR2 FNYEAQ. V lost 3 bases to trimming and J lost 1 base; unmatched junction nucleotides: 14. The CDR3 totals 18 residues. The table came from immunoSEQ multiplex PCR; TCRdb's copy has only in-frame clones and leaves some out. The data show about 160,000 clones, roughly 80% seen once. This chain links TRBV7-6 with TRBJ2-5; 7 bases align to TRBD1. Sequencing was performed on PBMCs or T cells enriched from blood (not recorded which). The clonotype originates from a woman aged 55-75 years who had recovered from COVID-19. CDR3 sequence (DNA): TGTGCCAGCAGCTTTTCGGCCAGGGGACAGAGAGGCCAAGAGACCCAGTACTTC. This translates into CASSFSARGQRGQETQYF.